These 25 T cell receptor beta chains were sequenced from one sample in a study of T-cell memory formation after mild COVID-19. MiXCR, applied by TCRdb to the 5' RACE reads, yields one record per CDR3 protein. This sample has just over 300,000 distinct CDR3 sequences, with approximately 19% found just once. Sample: PBMCs or a T cell subset sorted from them (not recorded which). The receptors were sampled from a young man who had mild COVID-19 (a few samples of this study predate the infection). Cell type and time point are not known.

The chain joins TRBV6-6 to TRBJ1-2; TRBD1 aligns across 8 bases. Per the germline V gene, CDR1 is MNHNY and CDR2 is SVGAGI (reference sequence). After removal of 7 bases from V and 8 bases from J, the junction contained 6 bases not matched to a gene. This CDR3 region has 12 residues. The CDR3 here is CASTGQGEGYTF. As DNA, the CDR3 is TGTGCCAGCACCGGACAGGGAGAGGGCTACACCTTC.

This clonotype came up a few times. The chain recombines TRBV5-1 with TRBJ2-5, with no clear D. Trimming left V 4 bases short and J 1 base short, with 17 bases between. CDR3 length: 16 residues. The germline V gene has CDR1 SGHRS and CDR2 YFSETQ. DNA for the CDR3: TGCGCCAGCAGCCAAGGAGATCTTCTCGGCCAAGAGACCCAGTACTTC. It translates to CASSQGDLLGQETQYF.

The chain recombines TRBV4-1 with TRBJ2-2; 7 nucleotides line up with TRBD1. In germline, CDR1 is MGHRA, CDR2 YSYEKL. V shed 3 bases, J shed 7 bases, and the junction held 8 bases outside the gene matches. The CDR3 covers 15 residues. This CDR3 is CASSQTQGDFGELFF. In DNA, the CDR3 is TGCGCCAGCAGCCAGACGCAGGGGGATTTCGGGGAGCTGTTTTTT.

This clonotype showed up just a few times. Here the CDR3 reads CASSYARFQPQHF. CDR3 coding DNA: TGTGCCAGCAGTTACGCCCGTTTCCAGCCCCAGCATTTT. V usage is TRBV6-5 and J usage is TRBJ1-5, with D unresolved. The CDR3 is 13 residues long. Germline CDR1 is MNHEY and CDR2 is SVGAGI. Trimming left V 2 bases short and J 7 bases short, with 9 bases between.

This clonotype was detected ten times or more. Here the CDR3 DNA reads TGTGCCAGCAGCTACAAAGAGACCCAGTACTTC. As protein: CASSYKETQYF. The V gene is TRBV7-9, the J gene TRBJ2-5; D unresolved. Germline-derived CDR1 and CDR2 are SEHNR and FQNEAQ (reference sequence). The CDR3 contains 11 residues. Trimming removed 4 bases from V and 3 bases from J, with 3 bases in between.

V gene TRBV3-1 combines with J gene TRBJ2-3, with 7 bases fitting TRBD1. The CDR3 contains 16 residues. Germline loops: CDR1 LGHDT, CDR2 YNNKEL (reference sequence). V shed 1 base and J 2 bases; nucleotides not matched to a gene: 6. The CDR3 loop is CASSQVQGVTTDTQYF. The DNA of the CDR3 is TGTGCCAGCAGCCAAGTGCAGGGGGTTACCACAGATACGCAGTATTTT.

The chain recombines TRBV13 with TRBJ1-1, with D tentatively TRBD1 (5 bases). Germline CDR1 and CDR2: PRHDT and FYEKMQ (reference sequence). Trimming cost V 3 bases and J 1 base, with 12 bases left between them. The CDR3 length is 15 residues. The CDR3 loop reads CASSFPITGNTEAFF. CDR3 nucleotides: TGTGCCAGCAGCTTCCCAATTACAGGGAACACTGAAGCTTTCTTT.

The chain has TRBV4-3 and TRBJ2-2; tentative D call: TRBD2 (6 bases). The CDR3 extends over 15 amino acids. Per the germline V gene, CDR1 is LGHNA and CDR2 is YSLEER. The V and J ends lost 0 bases and 9 bases respectively, with 14 bases between them. Here the CDR3 DNA reads TGCGCCAGCAGCCAAGATTTCCGGGGGTTAAGGGAGCTGTTTTTT. This codes for CASSQDFRGLRELFF.

The rearrangement joins TRBV6-5 to TRBJ1-2; D gene ambiguous. The CDR3 has 13 residues. Germline V gene lookup returns CDR1 MNHEY and CDR2 SVGAGI. Trimming shortened V by 0 bases and J by 5 bases, and 7 bases separated the two germline ends. As DNA, the CDR3 is TGTGCCAGCAGTTACTCGAAAACGTATGGCTACACCTTC. This codes for CASSYSKTYGYTF.

This sequence joins TRBV5-1 and TRBJ1-6, with unresolved D. V lost 6 bases to trimming and J lost 0 bases, with 10 bases between them. This CDR3 contains 15 residues. CDR1 is SGHRS, CDR2 YFSETQ, per germline. CDR3 in DNA: TGCGCCAGCAAATCACAGAGCTCCTATAATTCACCCCTCCACTTT. Translation: CASKSQSSYNSPLHF.

The chain uses TRBV7-2 and TRBJ2-1; 9 bases match TRBD1. CDR1 and CDR2 from the germline V gene are SGHTA and FQGNSA. The CDR3 runs 14 residues. The ends lost 6 bases at V and 8 bases at J; junction bases unmatched: 8. In DNA form, the CDR3 reads TGTGCCAGCAGTTTCGACAGGGGGGGCGATGAGCAGTTCTTC. Its protein is CASSFDRGGDEQFF.

This clonotype has more than one count but fewer than ten. This chain joins TRBV30 and TRBJ2-3; tentative D call: TRBD2 (6 bases). The CDR3 sequence is 15 residues long. V was clipped by 1 base and J by 0 bases, with 11 bases between them. Germline V gives CDR1 GTSNPN, CDR2 SVGIG (reference sequence). This CDR3 is CAWSGRGLSTDTQYF. For the CDR3, the DNA is TGTGCCTGGAGTGGTCGGGGGTTGAGCACAGATACGCAGTATTTT.

This clonotype was seen more than once but under ten times. This chain uses TRBV6-5 with TRBJ1-4; maybe TRBD1 (5 bases). The CDR3 totals 14 residues. V was trimmed by 0 bases and J by 8 bases, leaving 10 bases between them. Germline lookup yields CDR1 MNHEY and CDR2 SVGAGI. CDR3 sequence: CASSYSQVREKLFF. The CDR3 nucleotides read TGTGCCAGCAGTTACTCACAGGTCAGGGAAAAACTGTTTTTT.

This clonotype was seen a few times. The rearrangement joins TRBV2 to TRBJ2-1; TRBD1 agrees at 7 bases. CDR1 SNHLY and CDR2 FYNNEI come from the germline V gene. CDR3 length: 14 residues. J was trimmed by 5 bases and V by 6 bases; bases with no gene match: 7. In DNA form, the CDR3 reads TGTGCCAGCAGCGCAGACAGGGTGAACAATGAGCAGTTCTTC. Its translation: CASSADRVNNEQFF.

This clonotype was detected only a few times. The chain combines TRBV4-1 with TRBJ2-2, with D perhaps matching TRBD1 or TRBD2 (6 bases each). Trimming shortened V by 4 bases and J by 2 bases, and 14 bases separated the two germline ends. This CDR3 is built from 16 residues. The germline gives CDR1 MGHRA, CDR2 YSYEKL. For the CDR3, the DNA is TGCGCCAGCAGCCCCCTGGGGGCGGGAAACACCGGGGAGCTGTTTTTT. Its translation is CASSPLGAGNTGELFF.

This clonotype was seen a handful of times. V gene TRBV2 combines with J gene TRBJ2-7; D is possibly TRBD2 (6 bases). The V gene lost 4 bases and the J gene lost 7 bases, with 29 bases spanning the gap. The CDR3 extends over 18 amino acids. Germline values: CDR1 SNHLY, CDR2 FYNNEI. Here the CDR3 DNA reads TGTGCCAGCAGTGGTCCCAACTGGGGGGACCTCTTGGTAGATGAGCAGTACTTC. The encoded protein is CASSGPNWGDLLVDEQYF.

The genes are TRBV7-8 and TRBJ1-6; TRBD1 aligns across 7 bases. V shed 5 bases and J 5 bases; nucleotides not matched to a gene: 9. The CDR3 runs to 16 residues. Germline V lookup: CDR1 SGHVS, CDR2 FQNEAQ. The CDR3 spells CASSPSPGQNNSPLHF. DNA of the CDR3: TGTGCCAGCAGCCCTTCTCCGGGACAGAATAATTCACCCCTCCACTTT.

V usage is TRBV5-1 and J usage is TRBJ2-7; TRBD2 is a possible D gene (6 bases). Germline CDR1 is SGHRS and CDR2 is YFSETQ. The V end lost 0 bases, the J end lost 0 bases, and 7 bases lay between the germline ends. This CDR3 has 14 amino acids. The CDR3 sequence: CASSLVGGSYEQYV. CDR3 nucleotides: TGCGCCAGCAGCTTGGTGGGGGGCTCCTACGAGCAGTACGTC.

This sequence joins TRBV6-5 and TRBJ2-1; D perhaps matches TRBD1 (6 bases). The CDR3 runs 12 residues. The germline gives CDR1 MNHEY, CDR2 SVGAGI. Trimming pared 6 bases from V and 11 bases from J, leaving 14 bases between. The CDR3, as DNA: TGTGCCAGCAGAAACCCGGGACAAAAGCAGTTCTTC. Translation gives CASRNPGQKQFF.

The chain combines TRBV7-6 with TRBJ1-5; D uncertain. Germline V gives CDR1 SGHVS, CDR2 FNYEAQ. This CDR3 has 15 amino acids. Trimming shortened V by 4 bases and J by 2 bases, and 12 bases separated the two germline ends. DNA for the CDR3: TGTGCCAGCAGCTCTTCACGGTATGGCAATCAGCCCCAGCATTTT. Its protein product is CASSSSRYGNQPQHF.

The chain is built from TRBV7-2 and TRBJ2-5, with 14 bases lining up with TRBD2. CDR1 and CDR2 (germline): SGHTA, FQGNSA. V shed 1 base, J shed 6 bases, and the junction held 13 bases outside the gene matches. CDR3 size: 19 residues. DNA for the CDR3: TGTGCCAGCAGCTTAGGGAAGGCGACTAGCGGGGGGGCGCTGAAGACCCAGTACTTC. Amino acids: CASSLGKATSGGALKTQYF.

This clonotype has just a few counts. This chain connects TRBV7-2 to TRBJ1-5; D uncertain. Germline CDR1 SGHTA, CDR2 FQGNSA. Between the trimmed V and J ends, which lost 5 bases and 2 bases, there was a span of 10 bases. This CDR3 contains 14 residues. CDR3 in amino acids: CASSLHGRNQPQHF. The CDR3 DNA follows: TGTGCCAGCAGCCTCCACGGCCGCAATCAGCCCCAGCATTTT.

The table lists this clonotype with a few counts. The chain joins TRBV6-5 to TRBJ1-3, with D maybe TRBD1 (5 bases). In germline, CDR1 is MNHEY, CDR2 SVGAGI. The CDR3 sequence is 16 residues long. The V end was cut by 6 bases, the J end by 0 bases, with 15 bases between. CDR3 residues: CASRTGLSSSGNTIYF. CDR3 nucleotides: TGTGCCAGCAGAACGGGACTTTCTAGCTCTGGAAACACCATATATTTT.

This clonotype was seen only a few times. The chain carries TRBV9 and TRBJ1-6; 7 bases align to TRBD1. The CDR3 has 14 residues. Germline V lookup: CDR1 SGDLS, CDR2 YYNGEE. V dropped 3 bases and J dropped 10; count of bases not matched to a gene: 7. The CDR3 DNA sequence: TGTGCCAGCAGCGGACAGGGCGGGGGATCACCCCTCCACTTT. Translating gives CASSGQGGGSPLHF. Full variable domain (outside the CDR3, taken from reference TRBV9 and TRBJ1-6): DSGVTQTPKHLITATGQRVTLRCSPRSGDLSVYWYQQSLDQGLQFLIQYYNGEERAKGNILERFSAQQFPDLHSELNLSSLELGDSALYFCASSGQGGGSPLHFGNGTRLTVT.

About this clonotype: Its ends do not fully match the called genes, so a read error is possible. The J gene is TRBJ1-2, the V gene TRBV7-9, with D maybe TRBD1 (5 bases). Germline lookup yields CDR1 SEHNR and CDR2 FQNEAQ (reference sequence). CDR3 length: 13 amino acids. This CDR3 is CASTPGRNYGYTF. The CDR3 nucleotides are TGTGCTAGCACCCCAGGGAGGAACTATGGCTACACCTTC.